The 9 T cell receptor beta chains listed next were all sequenced from one sample in a study of TIL therapy for anti-PD-1-resistant metastatic lung cancer. This was the immunoSEQ v3 assay. Libraries were prepared by immunoSEQ multiplex PCR; TCRdb keeps only in-frame clonotypes and omits some of them. The sample lists about 50,000 clones; 70% to 85% were seen once. The time point here: pre-treatment sample, taken before nivolumab and TIL therapy. The tumor samples were excised metastases, mostly pleural nodules or supraclavicular lymph nodes. The specimen comprised tumor tissue, sampled at baseline. Receptor source: a person aged 30 to 80 with non-small cell lung cancer.

This chain joins TRBV29-1 and TRBJ1-1; tentative D call: TRBD1 (6 bases). Germline V gives CDR1 SQVTM, CDR2 ANQGSEA. CDR3 length equals 12 residues. V was trimmed by 4 bases and J by 1 base, leaving 7 bases between them. The DNA for the CDR3 is TGCAGCGTTGGGACAGCGAACACTGAAGCTTTCTTT. It translates to CSVGTANTEAFF.

The rearrangement joins TRBV30 to TRBJ2-7; D is uncertain. Germline loops: CDR1 GTSNPN, CDR2 SVGIG (reference sequence). Deletions cut 0 bases from V and 3 bases from J, with 9 bases between. CDR3 length: 13 residues. CDR3 nucleotide sequence: TGTGCCTGGAGTGTACGAAGCAGCTACGAGCAGTACTTC. Its protein is CAWSVRSSYEQYF.

J is TRBJ1-4 and V is TRBV5-1; D uncertain. Germline V CDR1 and CDR2: SGHRS, YFSETQ. The CDR3 has 14 residues. The V end lost 0 bases, the J end lost 0 bases, and 3 bases lay between the germline ends. For the CDR3, the DNA is TGCGCCAGCAGCTTGGACGCAACTAATGAAAAACTGTTTTTT. Encoded protein: CASSLDATNEKLFF.

The chain uses TRBV2 and TRBJ2-2; 9 nucleotides match TRBD2. Germline CDR1 is SNHLY and CDR2 is FYNNEI. The J segment lost 0 bases and the V segment lost 5 bases, leaving 7 bases of the junction unmatched. The CDR3 runs 17 residues. CDR3 coding DNA: TGTGCCAGCAGTCCTCTAGCGGGGACAGCGAACACCGGGGAGCTGTTTTTT. As protein: CASSPLAGTANTGELFF. Supplemented by reference TRBV2 and TRBJ2-2, the full variable domain reads EPEVTQTPSHQVTQMGQEVILRCVPISNHLYFYWYRQILGQKVEFLVSFYNNEISEKSEIFDDQFSVERPDGSNFTLKIRSTKLEDSAMYFCASSPLAGTANTGELFFGEGSRLTVL.

The rearrangement uses TRBV5-1 and TRBJ2-1, with D perhaps assigned TRBD1 or TRBD2 (6 bases each). CDR3 length: 16 residues. In germline, CDR1 is SGHRS, CDR2 YFSETQ. Trimming removed 0 bases at V and 3 bases at J, with 13 bases between. The CDR3 here is CASSLGGRGHYNEQFF. For the CDR3, the DNA is TGCGCCAGCAGCTTGGGAGGGCGGGGACACTACAATGAGCAGTTCTTC. Combining the CDR3 with reference TRBV5-1 and TRBJ2-1 gives the whole variable domain KAGVTQTPRYLIKTRGQQVTLSCSPISGHRSVSWYQQTPGQGLQFLFEYFSETQRNKGNFPGRFSGRQFSNSRSEMNVSTLELGDSALYLCASSLGGRGHYNEQFFGPGTRLTVL.

On this clone itself: At one of its ends the junction is not consistent with the germline gene, which may arise from a read error. The chain links TRBV7-7 to TRBJ2-3; 7 bases are shared with TRBD2. This CDR3 contains 15 residues. The germline CDR1 and CDR2 sequences are SSHAT and FNYEAQ (reference sequence). The CDR3 DNA sequence: TGTGCTAGCAGCTTAGGTGGGGGGGGCACAGATACGCAGTATTTT. Encoded protein: CASSLGGGGTDTQYF.

This clone was found once. In DNA form, the CDR3 reads TGTGCCAGCAGTGAACTGGGCGGCTACACCTTC. Its translation: CASSELGGYTF. The V and J genes are TRBV25-1 and TRBJ1-2; no definite D call. The CDR3 has 11 amino acids. Per germline, CDR1 MGHDK and CDR2 SYGVNS. V lost 2 bases and J lost 8, with 6 bases in between.

V is TRBV2 and J is TRBJ1-5; D not certain. Per germline, CDR1 SNHLY and CDR2 FYNNEI. The CDR3 length is 14 residues. Trimming removed 3 bases at V and 5 bases at J, with 11 bases between. CDR3: CASSELRKDQPQHF. The CDR3 DNA sequence: TGTGCCAGCAGTGAGCTGCGAAAAGATCAGCCCCAGCATTTT.

This chain joins TRBV5-1 and TRBJ2-7; maybe TRBD1 (7 bases). The germline V and J ends were trimmed by 4 bases and 2 bases, with 19 bases remaining between them. The germline V gene encodes CDR1 SGHRS and CDR2 YFSETQ. The CDR3 length is 16 residues. The chain's CDR3 is CASSLNGGTVPYEQYF. DNA of the CDR3: TGCGCCAGCAGCCTGAATGGGGGGACAGTTCCCTACGAGCAGTACTTC.